Listed below are T cell receptor beta chains from one sample, sequenced in a study of T cell responses to AZD1222 COVID-19 vaccine. Profiling relied on immunoSEQ multiplex PCR, and the TCRdb table lists in-frame clones only, not all of them. This sample has fewer than 150,000 clones, with roughly 92% found just once. Sequencing was performed on peripheral blood, taken 28 days after the second AZD1222 dose. The origin of the receptors is an adult who received the AZD1222 COVID-19 vaccine. Each CDR3 is given with its conserved first and last residue. A D gene is named only where the DNA matches it firmly. A row's size may be missing; if present it is once, few, many or a size class.

>TRBJ2-5|TRBV2|.|.|11
CASSDRETQYF
TGTGCCAGCAGTGATCGAGAGACCCAGTACTTC
>TRBJ2-7|TRBV27|TRBD2|.|14
CATTAGGPSYEQYF
TGTGCCACTACAGCGGGAGGGCCCTCCTACGAGCAGTACTTC
>TRBJ2-3|TRBV3-1/TRBV3-2|.|.|16
CASSQDQRGYTDTQYF
TGTGCCAGCAGCCAAGATCAACGGGGGTACACAGATACGCAGTATTTT
>TRBJ2-7|TRBV29-1|.|.|12
CSVGGTSYEQYF
TGCAGCGTTGGTGGCACCTCCTACGAGCAGTACTTC
>TRBJ2-1|TRBV5-8|TRBD1|once|15
CASSLRTGSYNEQFF
TGTGCCAGCAGCTTGCGGACAGGGTCCTACAATGAGCAGTTCTTC
>TRBJ1-1|TRBV7-2|TRBD1|.|14
CASSQGAKYTEAFF
TGTGCCAGCAGCCAGGGGGCCAAGTACACTGAAGCTTTCTTT
>TRBJ2-1|TRBV3-1/TRBV3-2|.|.|15
CASSQVGLTGDEQFF
TGTGCCAGCAGCCAAGTCGGGCTTACGGGGGATGAGCAGTTCTTC
>TRBJ1-4|TRBV4-1|.|.|15
CASSQGVTSYPPLFF
TGCGCCAGCAGCCAAGGTGTGACCAGCTATCCACCACTGTTTTTT
>TRBJ1-2|TRBV2|TRBD1|.|16
CASKLRDRVLTYGYTF
TGTGCCAGCAAGCTTAGGGACAGGGTGCTAACCTATGGCTACACCTTC
>TRBJ2-1|TRBV3-1/TRBV3-2|.|.|14
CASSHRGTFGEQFF
TGTGCCAGCAGCCACCGCGGGACCTTCGGGGAGCAGTTCTTC
>TRBJ1-3|TRBV12-3/TRBV12-4|.|.|13
CASSSELGNTIYF
TGTGCCAGCAGTTCGGAGCTTGGAAACACCATATATTTT
>TRBJ2-1|TRBV5-4|TRBD2|.|16
CASSSVAGGPYNEQFF
TGTGCCAGCAGCTCCGTAGCGGGAGGGCCTTACAATGAGCAGTTCTTC
>TRBJ1-1|TRBV19|.|.|15
CASSIESAGDTEAFF
TGTGCCAGTAGTATAGAATCCGCAGGGGACACTGAAGCTTTCTTT
>TRBJ1-1|TRBV28|.|.|11
CASSATRWAFF
TGTGCCAGCAGTGCGACCCGGTGGGCTTTCTTT
>TRBJ1-5|TRBV28|.|once|13
CANALKGNQPQHF
TGTGCCAACGCCCTTAAGGGCAATCAGCCCCAGCATTTT
>TRBJ2-7|TRBV4-2|TRBD2|.|16
CASSQDLAGGLGEQYF
TGTGCCAGCAGCCAAGATCTAGCGGGAGGTTTGGGAGAGCAGTACTTC
>TRBJ1-1|TRBV19|.|.|15
CASTKGVGWDTEAFF
TGTGCCAGTACCAAGGGGGTAGGGTGGGACACTGAAGCTTTCTTT
>TRBJ1-2|TRBV7-2|TRBD1|.|13
CASSLAGTGGYTF
TGTGCCAGCAGCTTAGCCGGGACAGGCGGCTACACCTTC
>TRBJ1-1|TRBV5-4|.|.|14
CASSLEVGPTEAFF
TGTGCCAGCAGCTTGGAGGTCGGGCCCACTGAAGCTTTCTTT